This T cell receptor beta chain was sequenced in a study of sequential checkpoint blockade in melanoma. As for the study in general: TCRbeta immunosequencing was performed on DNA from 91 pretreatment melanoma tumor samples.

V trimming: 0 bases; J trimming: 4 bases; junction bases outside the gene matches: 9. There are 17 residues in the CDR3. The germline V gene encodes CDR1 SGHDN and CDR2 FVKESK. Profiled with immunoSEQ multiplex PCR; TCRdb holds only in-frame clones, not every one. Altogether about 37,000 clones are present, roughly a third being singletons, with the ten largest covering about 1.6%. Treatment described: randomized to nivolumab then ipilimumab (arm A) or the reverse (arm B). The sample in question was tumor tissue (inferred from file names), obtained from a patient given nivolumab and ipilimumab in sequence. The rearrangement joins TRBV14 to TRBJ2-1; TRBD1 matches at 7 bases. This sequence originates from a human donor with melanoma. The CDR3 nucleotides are TGTGCCAGCAGCCAAGACCCCGGGACAGTTAATTACAATGAGCAGTTCTTC. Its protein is CASSQDPGTVNYNEQFF.